This T cell receptor beta chain was obtained from a study of cytomegalovirus exposure and HLA in healthy donors. With 4 bases removed from V and 0 bases from J, the gap between germline ends came to 13 bases. This CDR3 is built from 16 residues. Germline CDR1 is SNHLY and CDR2 is FYNNEI. The PCR employed 60 Vbeta primers together with 13 Jbeta primers. Using immunoSEQ multiplex PCR, the repertoire was profiled, and TCRdb retains in-frame clones only, with some absent. The table includes a few hundred thousand clones, around three quarters detected once. As for the donors, each was a healthy bone marrow donor. Study results and caveats: Most sequenced TCRs were rare (though some public TCRs occurred in many donors). Analysis was performed later, and it showed HLA-associated TCR beta chains to be more clonally expanded than equally common others. The authors enumerated 180 or so TCR beta chains as linked to cytomegalovirus.

As for this clone: No antigen is known for it.

Sequenced: PBMCs. The chain carries TRBV2 and TRBJ1-5; tentative D call: TRBD1 (6 bases). This TCR came from a man between 35 and 55 years old in good health and CMV-seronegative. Written as DNA, the CDR3 is TGTGCCAGCAGTGCCGGGACAAGCCTTAGCAATCAGCCCCAGCATTTT. Protein: CASSAGTSLSNQPQHF.